A single sample gave rise to the 14 T cell receptor beta chains below, sequenced in a study of T cells in Graves' hyperthyroidism and ophthalmopathy (dated by TCRdb to between 2018 and 2020). The library was obtained by multiplex PCR. TCRdb names Illumina HiSeq 2000 as the instrument used. The TCR beta CDR3 regions were amplified from RNA transcripts. A first-round RT-PCR of the TCR CDR3 used the HTBI primer set with the Qiagen OneStep RT-PCR kit. TCRdb passed the public sequencing reads through fastp at Q25 and MiXCR, retaining productive beta sequences. Rows merge per CDR3 protein into single entries with the most common DNA and genes. This sample gives 400,000 to 500,000 distinct CDR3 sequences in total; 13% to 15% of them show up just once. Roughly 17% of the sample is taken by the ten largest. The specimen was blood. These receptors all stem from a woman aged 18-30 years with Graves' hyperthyroidism.

V is TRBV5-1 and J is TRBJ2-7; possible D gene TRBD2, 5 bases. Trimming left V 2 bases short and J 5 bases short, with 11 bases between. Germline-derived CDR1 and CDR2 are SGHRS and YFSETQ. This CDR3 is built from 13 residues. The CDR3 sequence is CASSLSARDEQYF. CDR3 nucleotide sequence: TGCGCCAGCAGCTTATCAGCGAGGGACGAGCAGTACTTC. The variable domain in full, completed from reference TRBV5-1 and TRBJ2-7, reads KAGVTQTPRYLIKTRGQQVTLSCSPISGHRSVSWYQQTPGQGLQFLFEYFSETQRNKGNFPGRFSGRQFSNSRSEMNVSTLELGDSALYLCASSLSARDEQYFGPGTRLTVT.

The sample holds many counts of this clonotype. This rearrangement joins TRBV9 to TRBJ1-1; D unresolved. Trimming removed 4 bases from V and 5 bases from J, with 9 bases in between. Germline lookup yields CDR1 SGDLS and CDR2 YYNGEE. The CDR3 has 12 amino acids. CDR3 nucleotide sequence: TGTGCCAGCAGCCTTGACGGGACTGAAGCTTTCTTT. It yields the protein CASSLDGTEAFF.

Ten or more counts support this clonotype. The V and J genes are TRBV6-2 or TRBV6-3 and TRBJ2-1; TRBD2 matches 11 bases. CDR1 and CDR2 (germline): MNHEY, SVGEGT. This CDR3 is built from 16 residues. Losses at the gene ends were 4 bases for V and 3 bases for J; bases not matched to a gene: 5. The CDR3 loop is CASSLLAGEIYNEQFF. In DNA form, the CDR3 reads TGTGCCAGCAGTTTACTAGCGGGAGAAATCTACAATGAGCAGTTCTTC.

This clonotype was counted at least ten times. The V gene is TRBV6-2 or TRBV6-3, the J gene TRBJ2-7; the match to TRBD2 covers 9 bases. This CDR3 region has 13 residues. Losses at the gene ends were 7 bases for V and 2 bases for J; bases not matched to a gene: 3. Per germline, CDR1 MNHEY and CDR2 SVGEGT. The CDR3 here is CASTSGRTYEQYV. CDR3 DNA: TGTGCCAGCACCAGCGGGAGGACCTACGAGCAGTACGTC.

Many counts were recorded for this clonotype. V is TRBV12-3 or TRBV12-4 and J is TRBJ1-2; unclear D gene. The germline V and J ends were trimmed by 3 bases and 2 bases, with 10 bases remaining between them. The CDR3 is 14 residues long. The CDR3 reads CASSFPGLNYGYTF. The CDR3 DNA is TGTGCCAGCAGTTTCCCCGGATTGAACTATGGCTACACCTTC.

The V gene is TRBV14, the J gene TRBJ2-2; TRBD2 agrees at 7 bases. V gave up 6 bases and J gave up 1 base; unmatched junction bases: 8. The germline V gene encodes CDR1 SGHDN and CDR2 FVKESK. The CDR3 contains 16 residues. CDR3 protein: CASRLASGLNTGELFF. The DNA of the CDR3 is TGTGCCAGCAGACTTGCTAGCGGTTTGAACACCGGGGAGCTGTTTTTT.

Comments on this clonotype: A much larger clone is a single base away; this may be a read error. The CDR3 nucleotides are TGTACCAGCAGCTTAGGTAACCACGCTGAGCAGTTCTTC. Its translation is CTSSLGNHAEQFF. The gene calls are TRBV7-9 and TRBJ2-1; no clear D gene. The germline V gene encodes CDR1 SEHNR and CDR2 FQNEAQ (reference sequence). This CDR3 contains 13 residues.

This clonotype was seen repeatedly, ten times or more. V gene TRBV7-8 combines with J gene TRBJ2-7; D remains unclear. Germline lookup yields CDR1 SGHVS and CDR2 FQNEAQ. The CDR3 length is 13 residues. V shed 1 base and J shed 4 bases, with 8 bases lying between them. CDR3 in amino acids: CASSLVLGYEQYV. The CDR3 DNA is TGTGCCAGCAGCTTAGTCCTGGGGTACGAGCAGTACGTC.

This clonotype occurred many times. The chain has TRBV27 and TRBJ1-2; D unclear. CDR3 length: 13 amino acids. V lost 3 bases and J lost 1, with 6 bases in between. Germline V lookup: CDR1 MNHEY, CDR2 SMNVEV (reference sequence). For the CDR3, the DNA is TGTGCCAGCAGTTTCCAGGTTAACTATGGCTACACCTTC. Protein product: CASSFQVNYGYTF.

The J gene is TRBJ1-3, the V gene TRBV4-1, with 8 bases lining up with TRBD1. V trimming: 1 base; J trimming: 3 bases; junction bases outside the gene matches: 5. Germline V lookup: CDR1 MGHRA, CDR2 YSYEKL. The CDR3 totals 16 residues. The CDR3 DNA reads TGCGCCAGCAGCCAAGGCCAGGGGGCCTTTGGAAACACCATATATTTT. Amino acid sequence: CASSQGQGAFGNTIYF.

This clonotype showed up many times. V and J are TRBV28 and TRBJ1-2, with D possibly being TRBD1 (5 bases). There are 10 residues in the CDR3. CDR1 MDHEN and CDR2 SYDVKM come from the germline V gene. V gave up 8 bases and J gave up 6 bases, with 7 bases separating them. CDR3 sequence (DNA): TGTGCCAGCGGGGGGAATGGCTACACCTTC. This sequence encodes CASGGNGYTF.

The chain is built from TRBV19 and TRBJ2-2, with TRBD2 matching over 8 bases. The CDR3 runs 15 residues. The germline V gene has CDR1 LNHDA and CDR2 SQIVND (reference sequence). V lost 5 bases, J lost 3 bases, and 5 bases stayed unmatched. The CDR3, as DNA: TGTGCCAGTAGTCCAGGACTAGCTCACACCGGGGAGCTGTTTTTT. Its protein is CASSPGLAHTGELFF.

The rearrangement uses TRBV9 and TRBJ2-7; tentatively, D is TRBD2 (6 bases). Germline-derived CDR1 and CDR2 are SGDLS and YYNGEE. The V gene lost 2 bases and the J gene lost 6 bases, with 15 bases spanning the gap. This CDR3 is built from 14 residues. In DNA, the CDR3 is TGTGCCAGCAGCGTGTCAGGCGGGAACTCCGAGCAGTACTTC. Residues: CASSVSGGNSEQYF.

The table lists this clonotype with many counts. The gene calls are TRBV24-1 and TRBJ1-4; D gene ambiguous. This CDR3 is 13 amino acids long. CDR1 is KGHDR, CDR2 SFDVKD, per germline. Trimming cost V 5 bases and J 0 bases, with 3 bases left between them. CDR3: CATSGATNEKLFF. In nucleotides, the CDR3 is TGTGCCACCAGTGGAGCAACTAATGAAAAACTGTTTTTT.